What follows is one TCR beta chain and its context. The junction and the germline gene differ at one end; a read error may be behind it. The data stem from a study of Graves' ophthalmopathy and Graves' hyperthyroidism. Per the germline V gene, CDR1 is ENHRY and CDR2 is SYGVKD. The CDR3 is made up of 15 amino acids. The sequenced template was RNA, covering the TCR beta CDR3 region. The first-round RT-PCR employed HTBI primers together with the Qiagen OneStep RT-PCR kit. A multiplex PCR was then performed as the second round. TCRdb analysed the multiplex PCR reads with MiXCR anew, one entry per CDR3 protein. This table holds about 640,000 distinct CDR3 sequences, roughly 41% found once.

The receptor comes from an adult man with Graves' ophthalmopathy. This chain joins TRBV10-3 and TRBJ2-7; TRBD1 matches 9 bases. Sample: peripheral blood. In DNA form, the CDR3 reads TGTGCCAGCAGTACGACAGGGGGTCCAATTGAAGAGCAGTACTTC. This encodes CASSTTGGPIEEQYF.